This T cell receptor beta chain was recorded in a study of T cells in Graves' hyperthyroidism and ophthalmopathy. Regarding the study as a whole: The model anticipated ophthalmopathy a median about 6.5 months pre-onset. Expanded thyroid clonotypes (above 0.001) were mostly also found in blood. Ophthalmopathy was separated from stable hyperthyroidism by a 13 V-J model.

As concerns this clonotype: No antigen is known for it.

The CDR3 length is 13 residues. Deletions cut 4 bases from V and 4 bases from J, with 14 bases between. Per the germline V gene, CDR1 is SQVTM and CDR2 is ANQGSEA. Amplified TCR beta CDR3 regions derived from RNA transcripts. The HTBI primer set drove a first-round RT-PCR of the TCR CDR3. TCRdb re-called the multiplex PCR reads with MiXCR, one entry per CDR3 protein. The sample records 660,000 or so distinct CDR3 sequences, nearly 45% being singletons. The clonotype was recovered from an adult man with Graves' disease, either hyperthyroidism or ophthalmopathy (not recorded which). The chain is built from TRBV29-1 and TRBJ2-7; maybe TRBD2 (6 bases). The sample consisted of peripheral blood or thyroid tissue (not recorded which). In DNA form, the CDR3 reads TGCAGCGTTGTTCCGTCAGGGACTTACGAGCAGTACTTC. As protein: CSVVPSGTYEQYF.